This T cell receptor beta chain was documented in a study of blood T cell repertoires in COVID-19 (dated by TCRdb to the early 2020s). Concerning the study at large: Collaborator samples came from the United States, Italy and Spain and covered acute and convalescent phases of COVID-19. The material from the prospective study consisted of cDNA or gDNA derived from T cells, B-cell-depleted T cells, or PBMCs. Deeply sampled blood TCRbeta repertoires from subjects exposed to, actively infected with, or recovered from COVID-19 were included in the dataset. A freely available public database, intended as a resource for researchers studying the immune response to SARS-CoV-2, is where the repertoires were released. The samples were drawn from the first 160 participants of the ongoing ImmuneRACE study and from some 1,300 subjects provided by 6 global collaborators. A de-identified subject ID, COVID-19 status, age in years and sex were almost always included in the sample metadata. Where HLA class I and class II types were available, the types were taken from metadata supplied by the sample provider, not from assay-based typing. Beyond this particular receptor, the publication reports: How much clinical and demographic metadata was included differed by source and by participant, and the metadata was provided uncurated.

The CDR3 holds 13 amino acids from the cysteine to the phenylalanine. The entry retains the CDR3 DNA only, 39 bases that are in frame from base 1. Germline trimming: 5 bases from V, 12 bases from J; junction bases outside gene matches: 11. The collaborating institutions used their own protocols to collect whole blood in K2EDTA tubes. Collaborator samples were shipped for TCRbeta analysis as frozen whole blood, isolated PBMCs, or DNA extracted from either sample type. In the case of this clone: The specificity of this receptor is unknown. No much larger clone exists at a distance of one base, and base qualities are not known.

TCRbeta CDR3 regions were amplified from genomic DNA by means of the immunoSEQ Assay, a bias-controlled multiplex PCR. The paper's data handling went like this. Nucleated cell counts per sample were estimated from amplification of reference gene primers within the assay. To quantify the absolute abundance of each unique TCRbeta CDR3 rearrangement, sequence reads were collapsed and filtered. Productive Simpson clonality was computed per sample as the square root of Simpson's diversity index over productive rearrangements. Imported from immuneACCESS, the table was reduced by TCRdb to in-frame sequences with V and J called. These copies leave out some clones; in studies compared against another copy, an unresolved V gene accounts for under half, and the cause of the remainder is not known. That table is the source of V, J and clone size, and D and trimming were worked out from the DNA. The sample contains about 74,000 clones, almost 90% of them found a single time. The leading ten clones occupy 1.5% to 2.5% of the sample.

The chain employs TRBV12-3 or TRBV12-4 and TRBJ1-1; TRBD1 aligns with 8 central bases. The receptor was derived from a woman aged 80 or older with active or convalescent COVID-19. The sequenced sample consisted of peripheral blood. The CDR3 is CASSLVQGAVTFF. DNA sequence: TGTGCCAGCAGTCTAGTTCAGGGGGCCGTGACTTTCTTT.